This entry lists 11 T cell receptor beta chains sequenced from one sample in a study of shared clonotypes between healthy human individuals. Naive CD8 cells were CD45RO-negative, positively selected for CCR7, excluding terminally differentiated effector memory CD45RA+ cells. Sequencing used immunoSEQ multiplex PCR; TCRdb keeps in-frame clones, though not all of them. Of about 800,000 clones in the sample, approximately 96% were seen once. The source material was naive CD8+ T cells sorted from blood. The receptors stem from a man aged 25-40 years in good health.

The J gene is TRBJ2-1, the V gene TRBV27; D is unresolved. The germline V gene has CDR1 MNHEY and CDR2 SMNVEV (reference sequence). V was cut by 2 bases and J by 8 bases, with 13 bases left in between. The CDR3 covers 14 residues. The CDR3 region is CASSLSAEGYEQFF. The CDR3 coding sequence is TGTGCCAGCAGTTTAAGCGCGGAAGGCTATGAGCAGTTCTTC.

This chain joins TRBV11-2 and TRBJ2-1; D is unresolved. The V and J ends lost 2 bases and 0 bases respectively, with 8 bases between them. CDR3 length: 15 residues. Looked up from germline, CDR1 is SGHAT and CDR2 is FQNNGV. The CDR3 reads CASSLSAHSYNEQFF. DNA for the CDR3: TGTGCCAGCAGCTTAAGCGCTCACTCCTACAATGAGCAGTTCTTC.

The chain uses TRBV7-2 and TRBJ2-7; D gene uncertain. V lost 4 bases and J 2 bases, leaving 15 bases between the germline ends. CDR1 is SGHTA and CDR2 is FQGNSA in the germline V gene. The CDR3 loop spans 15 amino acids. In DNA form, the CDR3 reads TGTGCCAGCAGCTCGAGCAGGAGCCAAACCTACGAGCAGTACTTC. It yields the protein CASSSSRSQTYEQYF.

The chain has TRBV4-1 and TRBJ2-7; D unclear. This CDR3 is built from 16 residues. With 1 base removed from V and 1 base from J, the gap between germline ends came to 14 bases. Germline V gene data show CDR1 as MGHRA and CDR2 as YSYEKL. The DNA for the CDR3 is TGCGCCAGCAGCCAAGGTGAGCAGGAAGTGTCCTACGAGCAGTACTTC. Residues: CASSQGEQEVSYEQYF.

The chain has TRBV7-9 and TRBJ2-7; TRBD1 matches 9 bases. V was clipped by 4 bases and J by 6 bases; unmatched bases: 16. Germline CDR1 reads SEHNR; CDR2 reads FQNEAQ (reference sequence). CDR3 length: 17 residues. The CDR3 is CASSSSDRGLLRSEQYF. CDR3 sequence (DNA): TGTGCCAGCAGCTCGTCGGACAGGGGCTTGTTAAGGAGCGAGCAGTACTTC. The full variable domain, rest sourced from reference TRBV7-9 and TRBJ2-7, is DTGVSQNPRHKITKRGQNVTFRCDPISEHNRLYWYRQTLGQGPEFLTYFQNEAQLEKSRLLSDRFSAERPKGSFSTLEIQRTEQGDSAMYLCASSSSDRGLLRSEQYFGPGTRLTVT.

This sequence joins TRBV9 and TRBJ2-3; 11 bases align to TRBD2. V lost 3 bases to trimming and J lost 5 bases; unmatched junction nucleotides: 5. Germline CDR1 SGDLS, CDR2 YYNGEE. There are 15 residues in the CDR3. The CDR3 is CASSASGTSGDTQYF. CDR3 coding DNA: TGTGCCAGCAGCGCCTCCGGGACTAGCGGAGATACGCAGTATTTT.

The CDR3 loop reads CASSPRTSGSEQYF. The CDR3 DNA is TGTGCCAGCAGCCCACGGACTAGCGGGAGCGAGCAGTACTTC. This chain joins TRBV6-6 and TRBJ2-7, with 13 bases that match TRBD2. CDR3 length: 14 residues. From germline, CDR1 is MNHNY and CDR2 SVGAGI (reference sequence). Germline trimming cut 6 bases from V and 6 bases from J; bases unmatched to any gene: 5.

CDR3 sequence reads: CASSGITSGYNEQFF. CDR3 DNA sequence: TGTGCCAGTTCCGGAATAACTAGCGGCTACAATGAGCAGTTCTTC. The V gene is TRBV19, the J gene TRBJ2-1; 8 bases line up with TRBD2. This CDR3 contains 15 residues. CDR1 and CDR2 (germline): LNHDA, SQIVND (reference sequence). V shed 8 bases, J shed 3 bases, and the junction held 9 bases outside the gene matches.

This chain uses TRBV7-6 with TRBJ2-7, with TRBD1 identical over 9 bases. Germline assignment: CDR1 SGHVS and CDR2 FNYEAQ. This CDR3 has 16 residues. V lost 5 bases and J lost 3; bases outside the gene matches: 11. CDR3 region: CASSPEVGQGIYEQYF. The DNA for the CDR3 is TGTGCCAGCAGCCCAGAAGTGGGACAGGGAATCTACGAGCAGTACTTC. Variable domain in full (rest from reference TRBV7-6 and TRBJ2-7): GAGVSQSPRYKVTKRGQDVALRCDPISGHVSLYWYRQALGQGPEFLTYFNYEAQQDKSGLPNDRFSAERPEGSISTLTIQRTEQRDSAMYRCASSPEVGQGIYEQYFGPGTRLTVT.

This chain links TRBV30 with TRBJ1-2; TRBD1 aligns across 7 bases. This CDR3 comprises 11 residues. Looked up from germline, CDR1 is GTSNPN and CDR2 is SVGIG (reference sequence). V was pared by 3 bases and J by 8 bases, with 3 bases of the junction left unmatched. The CDR3 DNA reads as TGTGCCTGGAGGGACAGGACCGGCTACACCTTC. Protein product: CAWRDRTGYTF.

V gene TRBV27 combines with J gene TRBJ1-1; D remains ambiguous. Germline values: CDR1 MNHEY, CDR2 SMNVEV (reference sequence). This CDR3 spans 17 amino acids. Trimming cost V 4 bases and J 0 bases, with 18 bases left between them. The CDR3 sequence: CASSSLYATRVNTEAFF. DNA for the CDR3: TGTGCCAGCAGTTCCCTTTATGCCACACGGGTGAACACTGAAGCTTTCTTT.